This TCR beta chain is drawn from a study of blood T cell repertoires in COVID-19. Symptom resolution, clearance, or two negative PCRs marked the recovered donors of Cohort 3. The method was immunoSEQ multiplex PCR; TCRdb's version includes in-frame clones alone and lacks a portion of them. The top ten hold roughly 10% of the sample, which has 150,000 to 250,000 clones, approximately 85% seen once. The sequenced sample was PBMCs or T cells enriched from blood (not recorded which). The receptor comes from a man aged 35 to 55 who had recovered from COVID-19.

The CDR3 spells CASSEEGRVDRYTF. The CDR3 DNA is TGTGCCAGCAGTGAAGAGGGCAGGGTTGATCGCTACACCTTC. The gene calls are TRBV2 and TRBJ1-2; maybe TRBD1 (5 bases). Germline lookup yields CDR1 SNHLY and CDR2 FYNNEI. The V and J ends lost 1 base and 9 bases respectively, with 15 bases between them. The CDR3 totals 14 residues.